What follows are 24 T cell receptor beta chains derived from one specimen sequenced in a study of cytomegalovirus exposure and HLA in healthy donors. Using immunoSEQ multiplex PCR, the repertoire was profiled, and TCRdb retains in-frame clones only, with some absent. The sample consists of around 99,000 clones, around nine tenths of them appearing once. Sample: PBMCs. The receptors originated from a woman aged 18-29 years in good health and CMV-seronegative.

This chain connects TRBV7-2 to TRBJ2-5; 7 nucleotides align to TRBD2. The trim removed 5 bases at V and 1 base at J, leaving 7 bases unmatched. The V gene's germline CDR1 is SGHTA and CDR2 FQGNSA. The CDR3 has 15 amino acids. CDR3 loop: CASSRLAALQETQYF. CDR3 nucleotide sequence: TGTGCCAGCAGCCGGCTAGCGGCCCTCCAAGAGACCCAGTACTTC. The variable domain in full, completed from reference TRBV7-2 and TRBJ2-5, reads GAGVSQSPSNKVTEKGKDVELRCDPISGHTALYWYRQSLGQGLEFLIYFQGNSAPDKSGLPSDRFSAERTGGSVSTLTIQRTQQEDSAVYLCASSRLAALQETQYFGPGTRLLVL.

The chain combines TRBV19 with TRBJ1-4, with D possibly matching TRBD1 (5 bases). Germline lookup yields CDR1 LNHDA and CDR2 SQIVND (reference sequence). Between the trimmed V and J ends, which lost 1 base and 8 bases, there was a span of 14 bases. The CDR3 extends over 15 amino acids. As DNA, the CDR3 is TGTGCCAGTAGTATAGGAGGCAGTGACAGCGAAAAACTGTTTTTT. Encoded protein: CASSIGGSDSEKLFF.

The chain carries TRBV11-2 and TRBJ2-1; D possibly corresponds to TRBD2 (5 bases). V was cut by 5 bases and J by 5 bases, with 7 bases left in between. The CDR3 spans 12 residues. Germline values: CDR1 SGHAT, CDR2 FQNNGV. The chain's CDR3 is CASSTGDNEQFF. The CDR3 DNA is TGTGCCAGCAGCACCGGGGACAATGAGCAGTTCTTC.

This sequence joins TRBV7-2 and TRBJ1-2, with TRBD1 identical over 8 bases. Germline V lookup: CDR1 SGHTA, CDR2 FQGNSA. After removal of 5 bases from V and 8 bases from J, the junction contained 16 bases not matched to a gene. This CDR3 comprises 16 residues. CDR3: CASSEQGVRTGTGYTF. The CDR3 bases are TGTGCCAGCAGCGAGCAGGGGGTACGGACAGGGACCGGCTACACCTTC.

The chain uses TRBV27 and TRBJ2-3; TRBD2 matches at 8 bases. The trim removed 1 base at V and 3 bases at J, leaving 6 bases unmatched. The CDR3 spans 16 residues. The germline V gene has CDR1 MNHEY and CDR2 SMNVEV (reference sequence). In nucleotides, the CDR3 is TGTGCCAGCAGTTTATACGAGGGACTAGGGACAGATACGCAGTATTTT. Residues: CASSLYEGLGTDTQYF.

The chain recombines TRBV7-2 with TRBJ2-5; 10 nucleotides align to TRBD2. Trimming took 1 base from V and 5 from J; bases not matched to a gene: 10. CDR3 length: 17 residues. Germline V gives CDR1 SGHTA, CDR2 FQGNSA. This CDR3 is CASSLVGLAGVGETQYF. As DNA, the CDR3 is TGTGCCAGCAGCTTAGTAGGGCTAGCGGGAGTAGGGGAGACCCAGTACTTC.

J is TRBJ1-2 and V is TRBV5-4; 8 bases are shared with TRBD1. Unmatched junction bases numbered 15, after V lost 3 bases and J lost 8 bases. CDR1 and CDR2 from the germline V gene are SGHNT and YYREEE (reference sequence). The length of the CDR3 is 16 residues. The CDR3: CASSSMNTDRARGYTF. CDR3 DNA: TGTGCCAGCAGCTCAATGAATACGGACAGGGCTAGAGGCTACACCTTC.

The V and J genes are TRBV19 and TRBJ2-7, with a weak D call TRBD1 (6 bases). The CDR3 contains 15 residues. V lost 2 bases, J lost 5 bases, and 16 bases lay in between. CDR1 is LNHDA and CDR2 is SQIVND in the germline V gene (reference sequence). In DNA, the CDR3 is TGTGCCAGTAGTATACGGTCGGCAGGGGACCACGAGCAGTACTTC. Translating it yields CASSIRSAGDHEQYF.

The rearrangement uses TRBV15 and TRBJ2-7; D possibly corresponds to TRBD1 (6 bases). Trimming shortened V by 4 bases and J by 0 bases, and 13 bases separated the two germline ends. The CDR3 is 15 residues long. CDR1 LNHNV and CDR2 YYDKDF come from the germline V gene (reference sequence). The CDR3 is CATSNRDINSYEQYF. The CDR3 bases are TGTGCCACCAGCAACCGGGACATTAACTCCTACGAGCAGTACTTC.

This clone showed up just once. In nucleotides, the CDR3 is TGTGCCAGCGACACCTCTGGACAGGGGGTAGGCCCGCGAGGCTACACCTTC. Its translation: CASDTSGQGVGPRGYTF. The rearrangement joins TRBV21-1 to TRBJ1-2; the table calls TRBD1, which could not be checked here. TRBV21-1 is flagged as a pseudogene. The CDR3 covers 17 residues.

The chain links TRBV7-8 to TRBJ2-3; D ambiguous. Between the trimmed V and J ends, which lost 0 bases and 5 bases, there was a span of 9 bases. The CDR3 is made up of 14 amino acids. Germline CDR1 and CDR2: SGHVS and FQNEAQ. This CDR3 is CASSLASTGDTQYF. CDR3 sequence (DNA): TGTGCCAGCAGCTTAGCGAGTACGGGAGATACGCAGTATTTT. The full variable domain, with the rest looked up from reference TRBV7-8 and TRBJ2-3, is GAGVSQSPRYKVAKRGQDVALRCDPISGHVSLFWYQQALGQGPEFLTYFQNEAQLDKSGLPSDRFFAERPEGSVSTLKIQRTQQEDSAVYLCASSLASTGDTQYFGPGTRLTVL.

The genes are TRBV28 and TRBJ1-2; 8 positions agree with TRBD1. Germline V gene data show CDR1 as MDHEN and CDR2 as SYDVKM. The CDR3 runs to 12 residues. After removal of 6 bases from V and 7 bases from J, the junction contained 4 bases not matched to a gene. DNA of the CDR3: TGTGCCAGCAGACCAGGGGGCGGTGGCTACACCTTC. This encodes CASRPGGGGYTF.

The table lists this clone with a count of one. J is TRBJ1-2 and V is TRBV28; 10 nucleotides agree with TRBD1. After removal of 5 bases from V and 7 bases from J, the junction contained 10 bases not matched to a gene. Germline lookup yields CDR1 MDHEN and CDR2 SYDVKM. The CDR3 runs to 15 residues. The CDR3 protein is CASSNRQGASVGYTF. CDR3 DNA: TGTGCCAGCAGTAATAGACAGGGGGCATCGGTTGGCTACACCTTC.

V is TRBV29-1 and J is TRBJ1-1, with D perhaps matching TRBD1 (6 bases). This CDR3 has 13 amino acids. CDR1 is SQVTM and CDR2 is ANQGSEA in the germline V gene. Trimming left V 7 bases short and J 1 base short, with 13 bases between. The CDR3 DNA reads TGCAGCGGAGGGGGGGGGCAGAACACTGAAGCTTTCTTT. Translated, it gives CSGGGGQNTEAFF.

The V and J genes are TRBV6-5 and TRBJ2-5, with D possibly matching TRBD2 (5 bases). The CDR3 totals 15 residues. The V end was cut by 2 bases, the J end by 1 base, with 11 bases between. CDR1 and CDR2 (germline): MNHEY, SVGAGI. The CDR3 reads CASSYGQGGQETQYF. DNA for the CDR3: TGTGCCAGCAGTTACGGTCAAGGAGGCCAAGAGACCCAGTACTTC.

The rearrangement links TRBV5-4 to TRBJ1-5, with 7 bases fitting TRBD1. Germline V lookup: CDR1 SGHNT, CDR2 YYREEE (reference sequence). The CDR3 consists of 14 residues. J was trimmed by 6 bases and V by 2 bases; bases with no gene match: 5. As DNA, the CDR3 is TGTGCCAGCAGCTTACAGGGGAGTCGTCAGCCCCAGCATTTT. Amino acids: CASSLQGSRQPQHF.

The chain links TRBV18 to TRBJ1-2; the D gene is possibly TRBD1 (6 bases). The germline V and J ends were trimmed by 6 bases and 8 bases, with 19 bases remaining between them. The CDR3 loop spans 14 amino acids. CDR1 and CDR2 (germline): KGHSH, LQKENI. This CDR3 is CASSRTGQNSGYTF. The CDR3 region has the DNA TGTGCCAGCTCTCGAACCGGACAGAATAGCGGCTACACCTTC.

This chain connects TRBV19 to TRBJ1-1; D uncertain. The V gene lost 0 bases and the J gene lost 6 bases, with 8 bases spanning the gap. Germline CDR1 is LNHDA and CDR2 is SQIVND (reference sequence). The CDR3 totals 13 residues. CDR3 nucleotide sequence: TGTGCCAGTAGTATAGAGGGAGGGCCTGAAGCTTTCTTT. Translation: CASSIEGGPEAFF.

V is TRBV11-2 and J is TRBJ1-1; 7 bases map to TRBD1. The CDR3 is 12 amino acids. Trimming took 6 bases from V and 10 from J; bases not matched to a gene: 8. Germline values: CDR1 SGHAT, CDR2 FQNNGV. The CDR3 coding sequence is TGTGCCAGCAGGTTCGACAGGGCGGGAGCTTTCTTT. Residues: CASRFDRAGAFF.

V gene TRBV9 combines with J gene TRBJ2-7; no definite D call. Trimming left V 4 bases short and J 0 bases short, with 5 bases between. Germline values: CDR1 SGDLS, CDR2 YYNGEE. The CDR3 runs to 12 residues. DNA for the CDR3: TGTGCCAGCAGCTCGAGCTCCTACGAGCAGTACTTC. Amino acids: CASSSSSYEQYF.

The chain employs TRBV9 and TRBJ2-1, with D unclear. In germline, CDR1 is SGDLS, CDR2 YYNGEE. The CDR3 extends over 14 amino acids. The V gene lost 1 base and the J gene lost 7 bases, with 12 bases spanning the gap. CDR3 in amino acids: CASSVWAGSNEQFF. In DNA, the CDR3 is TGTGCCAGCAGCGTATGGGCTGGTTCAAATGAGCAGTTCTTC. Based on the CDR3 plus reference TRBV9 and TRBJ2-1, the full variable domain is DSGVTQTPKHLITATGQRVTLRCSPRSGDLSVYWYQQSLDQGLQFLIQYYNGEERAKGNILERFSAQQFPDLHSELNLSSLELGDSALYFCASSVWAGSNEQFFGPGTRLTVL.

The chain is built from TRBV7-9 and TRBJ2-2; no reliable D call. The V gene lost 5 bases and the J gene lost 6 bases, with 7 bases spanning the gap. CDR3 length equals 12 residues. Germline-derived CDR1 and CDR2 are SEHNR and FQNEAQ (reference sequence). CDR3 loop: CASSRTAGELFF. CDR3 bases: TGTGCCAGCAGCCGTACGGCCGGGGAGCTGTTTTTT. The complete variable domain, with remaining parts taken from reference TRBV7-9 and TRBJ2-2, reads DTGVSQNPRHKITKRGQNVTFRCDPISEHNRLYWYRQTLGQGPEFLTYFQNEAQLEKSRLLSDRFSAERPKGSFSTLEIQRTEQGDSAMYLCASSRTAGELFFGEGSRLTVL.

CDR3 protein: CASSPLGQDYSGNTIYF. In DNA, the CDR3 is TGTGCCAGCTCACCACTGGGACAGGATTACTCTGGAAACACCATATATTTT. V usage is TRBV18 and J usage is TRBJ1-3; 8 nucleotides match TRBD1. V gave up 1 base and J gave up 0 bases; unmatched junction bases: 5. CDR3 length: 17 amino acids. Germline V gives CDR1 KGHSH, CDR2 LQKENI.

The rearrangement links TRBV9 to TRBJ1-1, with D unclear. V dropped 0 bases and J dropped 5 bases, with 11 bases sitting between them. CDR1 is SGDLS and CDR2 is YYNGEE in the germline V gene. This CDR3 is built from 14 residues. This CDR3 reads CASSVELRGTEAFF. CDR3 nucleotides: TGTGCCAGCAGCGTAGAACTCCGAGGAACTGAAGCTTTCTTT.